Below, 16 T cell receptor beta chains from the same sample are listed, as sequenced in a study of T cells in localized non-small cell lung cancer. Produced via immunoSEQ multiplex PCR; TCRdb's table is partial and in-frame only. The sample includes roughly 30,000 clones, 70% to 90% of them seen just once. Sequencing used peripheral blood, obtained before any cancer treatment. These receptors all stem from a female donor of 60 years or more with stage I lung adenocarcinoma.

This chain uses TRBV30 with TRBJ2-2; 10 bases are a match to TRBD2. V shed 4 bases and J 1 base; nucleotides not matched to a gene: 0. The CDR3 extends over 14 amino acids. Germline CDR1 is GTSNPN and CDR2 is SVGIG (reference sequence). The CDR3 sequence is CAWTSGRNTGELFF. The CDR3 DNA is TGTGCCTGGACTAGCGGGAGGAACACCGGGGAGCTGTTTTTT.

J is TRBJ2-3 and V is TRBV30; 10 bases fit TRBD1. Germline loops: CDR1 GTSNPN, CDR2 SVGIG (reference sequence). The V gene end was trimmed by 2 bases and the J gene end by 3 bases; junction bases not matched to a gene: 8. The CDR3 covers 16 residues. CDR3 sequence (DNA): TGTGCCTGGAGTATACTACGGACAGGGGGAACAGATACGCAGTATTTT. The encoded protein is CAWSILRTGGTDTQYF.

The chain links TRBV14 to TRBJ2-6; the D gene is possibly TRBD1 (6 bases). The CDR3 has 15 residues. Trimming removed 4 bases from V and 4 bases from J, with 11 bases in between. CDR1 is SGHDN, CDR2 FVKESK, per germline. The CDR3 reads CASSLQGAGANVLTF. The CDR3, as DNA: TGTGCCAGCAGCCTACAGGGAGCCGGGGCCAACGTCCTGACTTTC.

The rearrangement joins TRBV5-5 to TRBJ1-4; unclear D gene. CDR1 and CDR2 from the germline V gene are SGHKS and YYEKEE (reference sequence). The V and J ends lost 0 bases and 1 base respectively, with 10 bases between them. The CDR3 is made up of 16 amino acids. The CDR3: CASSLETVVTNEKLFF. DNA of the CDR3: TGTGCCAGCAGCTTGGAGACGGTCGTAACTAATGAAAAACTGTTTTTT.

This clone was counted a single time. This chain connects TRBV10-3 to TRBJ2-7, with TRBD1 as a possible D gene (7 bases). CDR3 size: 16 residues. Germline-derived CDR1 and CDR2 are ENHRY and SYGVKD. Between the trimmed V and J ends, which lost 8 bases and 3 bases, there was a span of 23 bases. The CDR3 region has the DNA TGTGCCATCCGGAGGGCGACAGGGAATGATCGCTACGAGCAGTACTTC. Translating gives CAIRRATGNDRYEQYF.

The chain employs TRBV4-3 and TRBJ2-4; D may be TRBD1 or TRBD2 (5 bases each). Germline values: CDR1 LGHNA, CDR2 YSLEER. The CDR3 runs 17 residues. The ends were cut back, 3 bases at V and 8 bases at J, with 23 bases in the middle. CDR3 coding DNA: TGCGCCAGCAGCCAGAATGGGGGTTCGGGGTGGCACGACATTCAGTACTTC. It is translated as CASSQNGGSGWHDIQYF.

The rearrangement links TRBV2 to TRBJ1-1; D is unclear. V dropped 1 base and J dropped 8 bases, with 17 bases sitting between them. Germline CDR1 is SNHLY and CDR2 is FYNNEI. This CDR3 has 15 residues. In DNA form, the CDR3 reads TGTGCCAGCAGTGAAGAGGATTCAACGATCGCGGAAGCTTTCTTT. It specifies CASSEEDSTIAEAFF.

This clone was found a few times. The J gene is TRBJ1-1, the V gene TRBV29-1, with 8 bases that match TRBD1. Germline-derived CDR1 and CDR2 are SQVTM and ANQGSEA. The CDR3 is 12 amino acids. Trimming removed 7 bases from V and 4 bases from J; junction bases left unmatched: 5. The CDR3 reads CSADREATEAFF. The CDR3 DNA is TGCAGCGCGGACAGGGAGGCCACTGAAGCTTTCTTT.

The J gene is TRBJ2-3, the V gene TRBV5-1; 10 bases agree with TRBD1. The trim removed 4 bases at V and 3 bases at J, leaving 5 bases unmatched. The CDR3 runs 15 residues. The germline V gene has CDR1 SGHRS and CDR2 YFSETQ. CDR3 nucleotide sequence: TGCGCCAGCAGCCGCCGGGACAGGGGAACAGATACGCAGTATTTT. It encodes CASSRRDRGTDTQYF.

This clone was recorded a few times. The rearrangement joins TRBV27 to TRBJ2-7; 7 nucleotides align to TRBD2. Germline-derived CDR1 and CDR2 are MNHEY and SMNVEV (reference sequence). The CDR3 totals 15 residues. The junction had 8 bases not matched to a gene; V was cut back by 3 bases and J by 3 bases. CDR3 sequence reads: CASSFFSSGGYEQYF. The CDR3 DNA is TGTGCCAGCAGTTTTTTTTCTTCGGGAGGCTACGAGCAGTACTTC.

V is TRBV28 and J is TRBJ2-7, with a tentative D call TRBD2 (6 bases). The CDR3 sequence is 15 residues long. Trimming shortened V by 6 bases and J by 4 bases, and 19 bases separated the two germline ends. Germline CDR1 and CDR2: MDHEN and SYDVKM. The DNA of the CDR3 is TGTGCCAGCAGGCCCCTAGGGACTCATATTTACGAGCAGTACTTC. Translated: CASRPLGTHIYEQYF.

This chain connects TRBV7-2 to TRBJ2-2; D unresolved. V was trimmed by 3 bases and J by 2 bases, leaving 7 bases between them. Germline CDR1 reads SGHTA; CDR2 reads FQGNSA. The CDR3 loop spans 14 amino acids. The CDR3 bases are TGTGCCAGCAGCTTCCAGCTTAACACCGGGGAGCTGTTTTTT. It codes for CASSFQLNTGELFF.

The CDR3 sequence: CASSWDSSTDTQYF. CDR3 coding DNA: TGTGCCAGCAGCTGGGACAGCAGCACAGATACGCAGTATTTT. The gene calls are TRBV5-4 and TRBJ2-3; 7 bases align to TRBD1. Germline CDR1 SGHNT, CDR2 YYREEE (reference sequence). The CDR3 is 14 residues long. V lost 3 bases to trimming and J lost 0 bases; unmatched junction nucleotides: 1.

This chain links TRBV15 with TRBJ2-7; no firm D call. Germline assignment: CDR1 LNHNV and CDR2 YYDKDF (reference sequence). This CDR3 has 13 amino acids. V was pared by 0 bases and J by 3 bases, with 6 bases between. This chain's CDR3 is CATSRDNNYEQYF. The CDR3 DNA is TGTGCCACCAGCAGAGATAATAACTACGAGCAGTACTTC.

The chain couples TRBV6-5 to TRBJ1-1; D is possibly TRBD1 (6 bases). Germline V gene sequence: CDR1 MNHEY, CDR2 SVGAGI. Trimming shortened V by 2 bases and J by 0 bases, and 10 bases separated the two germline ends. This CDR3 is built from 15 residues. The CDR3 reads CASSYGDRLNTEAFF. CDR3 nucleotide sequence: TGTGCCAGCAGTTACGGAGACAGGCTGAACACTGAAGCTTTCTTT.

V is TRBV19 and J is TRBJ1-5; TRBD1 matches at 7 bases. The germline V gene has CDR1 LNHDA and CDR2 SQIVND (reference sequence). Trimming at V came to 8 bases and at J to 6 bases, leaving 4 bases not matched to a gene. This CDR3 has 12 amino acids. CDR3 amino acids: CASRDRGQPQHF. The CDR3 coding sequence is TGTGCCAGTCGGGACAGAGGTCAGCCCCAGCATTTT.